This record looks at one TCR beta chain sequence and its context. This specimen comes from a study of blood T cells in healthy people across ages. The CDR3 covers 16 residues. V lost 1 base to trimming and J lost 0 bases; unmatched junction nucleotides: 6. From germline, CDR1 is LGHNA and CDR2 YSLEER. Researchers report isolating at least 7 million PBMCs per sample. PCR was performed a second time for roughly 7 to 11 cycles using a sample-barcoded 5' primer and a J-beta primer mix. Each CDR3 protein gets one entry after TCRdb re-called the 5' RACE reads with MiXCR. Of over 1.5 million distinct CDR3 sequences in the sample, around half are singletons; the top ten hold about 2.1%.

The sample consisted of blood. The receptor comes from a woman in her 40s in good health. The gene calls are TRBV4-3 and TRBJ2-7; 7 nucleotides match TRBD2. The CDR3 coding sequence is TGCGCCAGCAGCCAAGTCGGCGGGGGAACCTCCTACGAGCAGTACTTC. This encodes CASSQVGGGTSYEQYF.